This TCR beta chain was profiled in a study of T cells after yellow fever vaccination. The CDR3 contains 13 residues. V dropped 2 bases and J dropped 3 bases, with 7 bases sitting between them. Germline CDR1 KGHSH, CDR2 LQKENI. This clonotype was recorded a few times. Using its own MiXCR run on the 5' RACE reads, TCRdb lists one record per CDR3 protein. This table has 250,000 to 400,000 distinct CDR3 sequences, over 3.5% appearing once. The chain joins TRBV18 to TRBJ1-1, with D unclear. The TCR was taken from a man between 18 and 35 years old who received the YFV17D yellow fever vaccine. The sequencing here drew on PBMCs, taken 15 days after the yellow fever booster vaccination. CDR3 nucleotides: TGTGCCAGCTCACCATTTCCGGACACTGAAGCTTTCTTT. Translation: CASSPFPDTEAFF.